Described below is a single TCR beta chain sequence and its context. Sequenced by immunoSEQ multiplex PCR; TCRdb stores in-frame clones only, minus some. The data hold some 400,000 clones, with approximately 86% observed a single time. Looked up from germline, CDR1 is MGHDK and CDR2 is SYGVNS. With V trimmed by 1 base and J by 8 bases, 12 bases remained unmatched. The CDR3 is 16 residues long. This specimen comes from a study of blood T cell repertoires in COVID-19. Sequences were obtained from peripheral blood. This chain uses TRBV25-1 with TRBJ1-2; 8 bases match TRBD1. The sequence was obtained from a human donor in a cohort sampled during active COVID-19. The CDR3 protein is CASSELGGTGHIGYTF. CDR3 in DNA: TGTGCCAGCAGTGAATTAGGTGGGACAGGCCATATCGGCTACACCTTC.